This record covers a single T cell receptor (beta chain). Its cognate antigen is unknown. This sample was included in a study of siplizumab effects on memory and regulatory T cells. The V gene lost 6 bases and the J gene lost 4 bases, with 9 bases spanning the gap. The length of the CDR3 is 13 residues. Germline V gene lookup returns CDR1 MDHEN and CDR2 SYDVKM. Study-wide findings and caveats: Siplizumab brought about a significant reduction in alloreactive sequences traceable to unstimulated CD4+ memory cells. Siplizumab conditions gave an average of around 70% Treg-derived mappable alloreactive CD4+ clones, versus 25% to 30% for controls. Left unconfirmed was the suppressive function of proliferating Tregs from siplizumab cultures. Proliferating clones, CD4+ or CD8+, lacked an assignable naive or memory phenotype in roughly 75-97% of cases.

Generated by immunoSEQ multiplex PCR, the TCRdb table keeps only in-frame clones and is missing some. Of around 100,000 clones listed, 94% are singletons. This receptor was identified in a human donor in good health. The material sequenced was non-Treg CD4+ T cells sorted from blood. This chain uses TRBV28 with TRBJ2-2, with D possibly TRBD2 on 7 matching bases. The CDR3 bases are TGTGCCAGCAGGGGGGGGCCCACCGGGGAGCTGTTTTTT. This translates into CASRGGPTGELFF. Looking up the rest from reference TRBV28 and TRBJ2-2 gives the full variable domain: DVKVTQSSRYLVKRTGEKVFLECVQDMDHENMFWYRQDPGLGLRLIYFSYDVKMKEKGDIPEGYSVSREKKERFSLILESASTNQTSMYLCASRGGPTGELFFGEGSRLTVL.